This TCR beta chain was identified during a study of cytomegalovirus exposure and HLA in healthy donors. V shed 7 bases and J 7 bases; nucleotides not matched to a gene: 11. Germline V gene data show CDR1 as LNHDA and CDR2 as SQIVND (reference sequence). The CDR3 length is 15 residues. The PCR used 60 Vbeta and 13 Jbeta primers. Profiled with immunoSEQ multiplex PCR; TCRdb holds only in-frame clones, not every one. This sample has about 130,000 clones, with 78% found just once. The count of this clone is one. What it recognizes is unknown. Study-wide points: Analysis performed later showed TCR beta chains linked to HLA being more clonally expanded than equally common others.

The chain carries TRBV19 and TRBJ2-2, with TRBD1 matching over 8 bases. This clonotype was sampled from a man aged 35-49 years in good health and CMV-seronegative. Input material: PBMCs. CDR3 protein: CASNPGQGVGGELFF. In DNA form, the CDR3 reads TGTGCCAGTAACCCAGGACAGGGTGTAGGCGGGGAGCTGTTTTTT.